The 4 T cell receptor beta chains below all came from one sample that was sequenced in a study of vaccination and CD4 T cells after COVID-19. Cultured CD4+ T cell DNA was sequenced using the Oncomine TCR Beta short-read assay. In TCRdb, the PCR reads were re-called with MiXCR into one record per CDR3 protein. The sample includes approximately 18,000 distinct CDR3 sequences, 45% to 60% of them seen just once. Time point described: late sampling 161 to 241 days after vaccination in a few convalescent patients. The treatment was: approximately 10-day PBMC culture with coronavirus spike peptide pools or control peptides (ViraFEST assay). Their recognized antigens are unknown. This specimen consisted of CD4+ T cells from blood, cultured in vitro, obtained about 7 months after SARS-CoV-2 vaccination. All receptors derive from a human donor who had recovered from COVID-19.

This rearrangement joins TRBV20-1 to TRBJ2-3, with D tentatively TRBD1 (6 bases). V dropped 5 bases and J dropped 0 bases, with 15 bases sitting between them. In germline, CDR1 is DFQATT, CDR2 SNEGSKA (reference sequence). This CDR3 has 15 residues. CDR3 coding DNA: TGCAGTGCTGAGGGACATCTGAGGAGCACAGATACGCAGTATTTT. This encodes CSAEGHLRSTDTQYF.

This chain uses TRBV11-1 with TRBJ2-5, with TRBD2 identical over 13 bases. Per germline, CDR1 SGHAT and CDR2 FQDESV (reference sequence). This CDR3 is built from 16 residues. Trimming took 5 bases from V and 5 from J; bases not matched to a gene: 8. CDR3 protein: CASSVRLAGGIETQYF. Written as DNA, the CDR3 is TGTGCCAGCAGCGTCAGACTAGCGGGGGGCATCGAGACCCAGTACTTC. The whole variable domain, filled in from reference TRBV11-1 and TRBJ2-5, reads EAEVAQSPRYKITEKSQAVAFWCDPISGHATLYWYRQILGQGPELLVQFQDESVVDDSQLPKDRFSAERLKGVDSTLKIQPAELGDSAMYLCASSVRLAGGIETQYFGPGTRLLVL.

This clonotype has only a few counts. The rearrangement joins TRBV20-1 to TRBJ2-3; D possibly corresponds to TRBD2 (5 bases). This CDR3 has 13 amino acids. V was cut by 0 bases and J by 6 bases, with 10 bases left in between. Germline V gene data show CDR1 as DFQATT and CDR2 as SNEGSKA (reference sequence). DNA of the CDR3: TGCAGTGCTAGAGATCTAGCTTCCGATACGCAGTATTTT. It specifies CSARDLASDTQYF.

The J gene is TRBJ2-1, the V gene TRBV20-1, with D possibly matching TRBD2 (6 bases). CDR3 length: 12 amino acids. Trimming left V 3 bases short and J 9 bases short, with 12 bases between. Germline CDR1 and CDR2: DFQATT and SNEGSKA (reference sequence). The CDR3 region is CSARSGVGEQFF. In DNA, the CDR3 is TGCAGTGCTAGGTCGGGGGTGGGTGAGCAGTTCTTC.